The present T cell receptor (beta chain) was sequenced within a study of T cells in Graves' hyperthyroidism and ophthalmopathy. This clonotype was recorded many times. Template material for amplifying TCR beta CDR3 regions consisted of RNA transcripts. First-round RT-PCR with HTBI primers amplified the TCR CDR3 region. TCRdb recomputed calls from the multiplex PCR reads with MiXCR, one row per CDR3 protein. The table records 530,000 or so distinct CDR3 sequences, about 45% of them present only once. The receptor's source is a woman aged 18-29 years with Graves' hyperthyroidism. The sequenced material came from peripheral blood or thyroid tissue (not recorded which).

CDR3 sequence: CASSTGLRGYNEQFF. CDR3 DNA sequence: TGTGCCAGCAGTACAGGTTTGAGGGGCTACAATGAGCAGTTCTTC. The V gene is TRBV12-3 or TRBV12-4, the J gene TRBJ2-1; D is perhaps TRBD1 or TRBD2 (5 bases each). There are 15 residues in the CDR3. V was trimmed by 5 bases and J by 3 bases, leaving 14 bases between them.